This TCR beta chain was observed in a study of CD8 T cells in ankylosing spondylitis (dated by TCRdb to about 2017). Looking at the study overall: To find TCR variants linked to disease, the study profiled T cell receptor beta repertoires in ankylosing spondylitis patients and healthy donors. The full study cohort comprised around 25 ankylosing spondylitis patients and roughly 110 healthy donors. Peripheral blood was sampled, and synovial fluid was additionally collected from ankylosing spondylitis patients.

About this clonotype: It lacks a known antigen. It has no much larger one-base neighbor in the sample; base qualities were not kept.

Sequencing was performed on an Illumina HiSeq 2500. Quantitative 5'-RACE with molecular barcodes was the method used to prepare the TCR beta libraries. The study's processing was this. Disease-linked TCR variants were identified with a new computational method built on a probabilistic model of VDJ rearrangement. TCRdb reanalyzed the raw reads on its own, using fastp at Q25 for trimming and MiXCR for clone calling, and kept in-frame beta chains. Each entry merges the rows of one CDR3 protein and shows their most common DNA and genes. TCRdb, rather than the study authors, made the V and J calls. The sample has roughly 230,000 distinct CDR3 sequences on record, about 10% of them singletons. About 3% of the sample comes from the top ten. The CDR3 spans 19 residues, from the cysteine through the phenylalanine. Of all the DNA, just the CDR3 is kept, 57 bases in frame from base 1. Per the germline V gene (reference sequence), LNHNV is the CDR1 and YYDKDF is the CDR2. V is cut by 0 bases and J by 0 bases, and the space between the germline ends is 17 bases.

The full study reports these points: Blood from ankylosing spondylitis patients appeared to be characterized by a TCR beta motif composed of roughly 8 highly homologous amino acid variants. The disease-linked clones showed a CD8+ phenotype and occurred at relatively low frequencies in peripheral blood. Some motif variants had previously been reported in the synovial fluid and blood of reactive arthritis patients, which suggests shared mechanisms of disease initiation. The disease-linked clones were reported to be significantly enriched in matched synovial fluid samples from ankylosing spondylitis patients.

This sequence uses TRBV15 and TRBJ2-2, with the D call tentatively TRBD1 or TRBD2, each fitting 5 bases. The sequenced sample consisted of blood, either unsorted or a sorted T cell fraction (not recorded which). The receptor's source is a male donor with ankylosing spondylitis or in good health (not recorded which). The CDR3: CATSRDGGSAFTNTGELFF. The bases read TGTGCCACCAGCAGAGATGGGGGTAGCGCTTTTACGAACACCGGGGAGCTGTTTTTT. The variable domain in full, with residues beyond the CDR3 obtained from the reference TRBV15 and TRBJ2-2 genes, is DAMVIQNPRYQVTQFGKPVTLSCSQTLNHNVMYWYQQKSSQAPKLLFHYYDKDFNNEADTPDNFQSRRPNTSFCFLDIRSPGLGDTAMYLCATSRDGGSAFTNTGELFFGEGSRLTVL.